The clone carrying this T cell receptor (beta chain) showed up just a few times. The time point was: persistent/refractory GD, antithyroid drugs over 5 years with positive TRAb. From PBMCs, RNA was extracted and then used to make the TCR library. Roughly 10-milliliter peripheral blood samples went into EDTA tubes. Libraries of TCR beta came from iRepertoire HTBI primers plus Arm-PCR of CDR3 regions. TCRdb itself ran the multiplex PCR reads through MiXCR, one entry per CDR3 protein. The data show 700,000 or so distinct CDR3 sequences, around 32% seen once. CDR1 is MNHNS, CDR2 SASEGT, per germline. The junction had 10 bases not matched to a gene; V was cut back by 5 bases and J by 3 bases. This CDR3 is 15 amino acids long. The data derive from a study of regulatory T cells in long-lasting Graves disease.

This chain connects TRBV6-1 to TRBJ2-7; 7 bases are shared with TRBD2. This specimen was peripheral blood mononuclear cells (PBMCs), taken when the disease was refractory, from a patient treated with antithyroid drugs. The TCR originated in a female donor with Graves disease. CDR3 sequence: CASSQWGLPSYEQYF. DNA for the CDR3: TGTGCCAGCAGTCAGTGGGGACTACCGAGCTACGAGCAGTACTTC.